Many counts were recorded for the clone carrying this TCR beta chain. Its antigen is still unknown. Germline V gives CDR1 MDHEN, CDR2 SYDVKM. V lost 1 base and J lost 5, with 14 bases in between. The length of the CDR3 is 15 residues. This entry belongs to a study of regulatory T cells in long-lasting Graves disease. Time point reported: newly diagnosed GD, antithyroid drugs for less than 3 months. RNA extracted from PBMCs served as the sequencing template. CDR3-region Arm-PCR and iRepertoire HTBI primers produced the TCR beta libraries. TCRdb passed the multiplex PCR reads through MiXCR, listing each CDR3 protein once. The sample includes under 250,000 distinct CDR3 sequences, roughly a fifth of them seen just once. Whole-study findings and limits: Examination was confined to peripheral blood, excluding thyroid tissue.

The input for sequencing was peripheral blood mononuclear cells (PBMCs), taken at new diagnosis, from a patient treated with antithyroid drugs. The gene calls are TRBV28 and TRBJ2-5; no definite D call. This sequence originates from a female donor with Graves disease. The CDR3 is CASSLLWASRETQYF. CDR3 bases: TGTGCCAGCAGTTTATTATGGGCCTCCAGGGAGACCCAGTACTTC. The entire variable domain, with the rest obtained from reference TRBV28 and TRBJ2-5, is as follows: DVKVTQSSRYLVKRTGEKVFLECVQDMDHENMFWYRQDPGLGLRLIYFSYDVKMKEKGDIPEGYSVSREKKERFSLILESASTNQTSMYLCASSLLWASRETQYFGPGTRLLVL.